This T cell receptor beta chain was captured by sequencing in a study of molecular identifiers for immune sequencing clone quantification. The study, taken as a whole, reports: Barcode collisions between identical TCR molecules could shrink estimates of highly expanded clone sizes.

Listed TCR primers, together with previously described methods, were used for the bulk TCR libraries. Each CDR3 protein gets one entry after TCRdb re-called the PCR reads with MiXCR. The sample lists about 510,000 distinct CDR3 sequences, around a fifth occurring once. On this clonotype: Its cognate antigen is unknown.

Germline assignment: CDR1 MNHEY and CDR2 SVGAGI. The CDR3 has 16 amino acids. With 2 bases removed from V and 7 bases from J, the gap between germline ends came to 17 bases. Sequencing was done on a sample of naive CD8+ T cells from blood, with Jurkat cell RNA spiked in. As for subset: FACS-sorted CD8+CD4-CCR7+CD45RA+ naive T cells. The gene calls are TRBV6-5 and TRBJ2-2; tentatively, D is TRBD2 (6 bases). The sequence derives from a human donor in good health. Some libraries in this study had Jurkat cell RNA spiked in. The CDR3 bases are TGTGCCAGCAGTTACCCGCCGGGACTCCGGCGCGGGGAGCTGTTTTTT. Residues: CASSYPPGLRRGELFF.